The clone carrying this T cell receptor beta chain was seen many times. This sample is part of a study of read filtering for tumor transcriptome and immune sequencing. Molecular barcoded adaptors covering alpha/delta and beta/gamma chains were used on roughly 400 ng RNA. A single record per CDR3 protein comes from TCRdb applying MiXCR to the reads. This sample yields some 120,000 distinct CDR3 sequences, of which about an eighth are seen a single time; 11% belongs to the top ten. The germline V gene encodes CDR1 LNHDA and CDR2 SQIVND (reference sequence). V lost 6 bases to trimming and J lost 4 bases, with 15 bases between them. The CDR3 is 14 amino acids.

This rearrangement joins TRBV19 to TRBJ1-1; TRBD1 might be the D (5 bases). Sequencing used a population of CD138-negative cells sorted from bone marrow. The receptor was derived from a donor aged 40 or over with multiple myeloma. The CDR3 bases are TGTGCCAGTAGCCCCCTCGACAGTTTCACTGAAGCTTTCTTT. Its protein is CASSPLDSFTEAFF.